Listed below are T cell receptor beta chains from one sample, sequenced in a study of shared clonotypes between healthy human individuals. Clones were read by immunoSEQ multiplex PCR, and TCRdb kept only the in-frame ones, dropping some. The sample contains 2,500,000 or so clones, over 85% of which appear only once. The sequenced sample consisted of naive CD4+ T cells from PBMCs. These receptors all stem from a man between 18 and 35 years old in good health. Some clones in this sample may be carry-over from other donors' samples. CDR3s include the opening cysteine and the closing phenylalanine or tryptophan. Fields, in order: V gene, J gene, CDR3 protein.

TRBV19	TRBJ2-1	CASSIGSQNEQFF
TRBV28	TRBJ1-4	CASSRQRSNEKLFF
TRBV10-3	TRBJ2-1	CAIMAGSSYNEQFF
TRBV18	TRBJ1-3	CASSPPRGHEGNTIYF
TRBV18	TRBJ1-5	CASSPYRQGAAGNQPQHF
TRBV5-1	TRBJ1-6	CASRRGGEGDNSPLHF
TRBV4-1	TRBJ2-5	CASSQVISVLGTGPQETQYF
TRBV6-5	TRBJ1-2	CASSSTLGGSYGYTF
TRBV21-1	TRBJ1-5	CASSKVMGRSNQPQHF
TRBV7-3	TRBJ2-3	CASSDPGLASADTQYF
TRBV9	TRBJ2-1	CASSAGLADYNEQFF
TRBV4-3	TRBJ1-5	CASSHVGSNQPQHF